Listed here are 11 T cell receptor beta chains from one sample, sequenced in a study of T cell responses to AZD1222 COVID-19 vaccine. Libraries were prepared by immunoSEQ multiplex PCR; TCRdb keeps only in-frame clonotypes and omits some of them. The sample includes about 130,000 clones, approximately 94% of them seen just once. Sequencing used peripheral blood, obtained on day 0 of AZD1222 vaccination. These receptors were taken from an adult in good health.

This clone has just one count. The V gene is TRBV19, the J gene TRBJ2-6; 7 positions match TRBD2. V lost 6 bases to trimming and J lost 0 bases; unmatched junction nucleotides: 17. The germline V gene has CDR1 LNHDA and CDR2 SQIVND (reference sequence). CDR3 length equals 20 residues. The CDR3 nucleotides read TGTGCCAGTAGCCCTGTAAATTGGGCTCTAGCGGTCTCTGGGGCCAACGTCCTGACTTTC. Protein product: CASSPVNWALAVSGANVLTF.

The V call is TRBV28, the J call TRBJ2-7; D gene ambiguous. In germline, CDR1 is MDHEN, CDR2 SYDVKM. The CDR3 has 12 residues. V gave up 1 base and J gave up 4 bases, with 5 bases separating them. The CDR3 DNA sequence: TGTGCCAGCAGTTTATCCCTATACGAGCAGTACTTC. Translation gives CASSLSLYEQYF.

This chain links TRBV19 with TRBJ2-1, with 9 positions matching TRBD2. The CDR3 has 15 residues. Looked up from germline, CDR1 is LNHDA and CDR2 is SQIVND (reference sequence). The trim removed 5 bases at V and 0 bases at J, leaving 2 bases unmatched. The chain's CDR3 is CASSLAGPSYNEQFF. The CDR3 DNA follows: TGTGCCAGTAGTCTAGCGGGGCCCTCCTACAATGAGCAGTTCTTC.

The rearrangement joins TRBV23-1 to TRBJ2-1; D may be TRBD2 (6 bases). TRBV23-1 is an ORF, and what it does is uncertain. The CDR3 spans 14 residues. The V end lost 9 bases, the J end lost 5 bases, and 17 bases lay between the germline ends. CDR3: CARTASERDNEQFF. Here the CDR3 DNA reads TGCGCCAGGACCGCTAGCGAAAGGGACAATGAGCAGTTCTTC.

V and J are TRBV30 and TRBJ2-1, with 11 bases that match TRBD2. Germline V gene lookup returns CDR1 GTSNPN and CDR2 SVGIG (reference sequence). This CDR3 spans 15 amino acids. V shed 1 base, J shed 4 bases, and the junction held 3 bases outside the gene matches. The CDR3 sequence is CAWSGGTSGYNEQFF. The CDR3 coding sequence is TGTGCCTGGAGTGGGGGGACTAGCGGTTACAATGAGCAGTTCTTC. Filled out from reference TRBV30 and TRBJ2-1, the complete variable domain reads SQTIHQWPATLVQPVGSPLSLECTVEGTSNPNLYWYRQAAGRGLQLLFYSVGIGQISSEVPQNLSASRPQDRQFILSSKKLLLSDSGFYLCAWSGGTSGYNEQFFGPGTRLTVL.

Here the CDR3 reads CASTGTDYNSPLHF. The CDR3 nucleotides are TGTGCCAGCACCGGGACGGATTATAATTCACCCCTCCACTTT. The gene calls are TRBV6-5 and TRBJ1-6; D is perhaps TRBD1 (5 bases). Germline CDR1 is MNHEY and CDR2 is SVGAGI. The ends were cut back, 7 bases at V and 4 bases at J, with 11 bases in the middle. The CDR3 is made up of 14 amino acids.

The rearrangement uses TRBV20-1 and TRBJ2-1, with D possibly being TRBD2 (5 bases). The CDR3 contains 15 residues. Germline lookup yields CDR1 DFQATT and CDR2 SNEGSKA (reference sequence). V was cut by 3 bases and J by 1 base, with 13 bases left in between. CDR3 sequence (DNA): TGCAGTGCTAGTCGCCAAACTAGTTCCTACAATGAGCAGTTCTTC. Its translation is CSASRQTSSYNEQFF.

The chain combines TRBV30 with TRBJ2-1, with D unresolved. CDR1 is GTSNPN and CDR2 is SVGIG in the germline V gene (reference sequence). The CDR3 extends over 13 amino acids. V lost 2 bases and J 2 bases, leaving 7 bases between the germline ends. This CDR3 is CAWSKSTYNEQFF. CDR3 sequence (DNA): TGTGCCTGGAGTAAATCTACCTACAATGAGCAGTTCTTC.

The rearrangement joins TRBV9 to TRBJ2-3, with 7 nucleotides matching TRBD2. This CDR3 contains 16 residues. Germline values: CDR1 SGDLS, CDR2 YYNGEE. Trimming cost V 4 bases and J 0 bases; bases outside gene matches: 8. The CDR3 DNA is TGTGCCAGCAGCACCCACACGGGACTAAGCACAGATACGCAGTATTTT. It is translated as CASSTHTGLSTDTQYF.

The rearrangement joins TRBV6-2 or TRBV6-3 to TRBJ1-5; TRBD1 might be the D (5 bases). Trimming took off 4 bases at V and 1 base at J, with 8 bases between the two ends. The CDR3 has 14 residues. From germline, CDR1 is MNHEY and CDR2 SVGEGT. The CDR3 nucleotides are TGTGCCAGCAGTTCCCGGGGGAGCAATCAGCCCCAGCATTTT. Its translation is CASSSRGSNQPQHF.

The chain uses TRBV4-3 and TRBJ1-1; 7 nucleotides align to TRBD1. The CDR3 has 15 residues. Germline loops: CDR1 LGHNA, CDR2 YSLEER. V lost 0 bases, J lost 4 bases, and 5 bases stayed unmatched. CDR3 nucleotides: TGCGCCAGCAGCCAAGATGACAGGGTCGGCACTGAAGCTTTCTTT. It yields the protein CASSQDDRVGTEAFF.